The present T cell receptor beta chain was sequenced within a study of CD8 T cells in ankylosing spondylitis (dated 2017 in TCRdb). For the wider study: The study profiled T cell receptor beta repertoires in healthy donors and ankylosing spondylitis patients to find disease-linked TCR variants. Samples of peripheral blood were taken, and for ankylosing spondylitis patients, synovial fluid was collected as well. The full study cohort was made up of about 25 ankylosing spondylitis patients and 108 healthy donors. General findings and caveats noted by the study authors: The disease-linked clones had a CD8+ phenotype and were found at relatively low frequencies in peripheral blood. Some motif variants had previously been reported in the synovial fluid and blood of reactive arthritis patients, which suggests shared mechanisms of disease initiation. The disease-linked clones were reported to be significantly enriched in matched synovial fluid samples from ankylosing spondylitis patients. Blood from ankylosing spondylitis patients appeared to be characterized by a TCR beta motif made up of several highly homologous amino acid variants.

Per the germline V gene, SGHDT is the CDR1 and YYEEEE is the CDR2. The trim is 6 bases for V and 2 bases for J, with a gap of 18 bases between the germline ends. The CDR3 goes from the cysteine to the phenylalanine over 16 residues. The entry retains the CDR3 DNA only, 48 bases that are in frame from base 1. This clonotype was seen at least ten times. Its specific antigen is unknown. It has no much larger one-base neighbor in the sample; base qualities were not kept. The instrument given in TCRdb is Illumina HiSeq 2500. Quantitative 5'-RACE with molecular barcodes was used to prepare TCR beta libraries. As for the original processing: To identify disease-linked TCR variants, a new computational method was used, one built on a probabilistic model of VDJ rearrangement. The raw public data were reprocessed by TCRdb itself: fastp quality trimming at Q25, MiXCR clonotype calling, in-frame beta chains only. Each entry is one CDR3 protein sequence, shown with its most common DNA and genes. Clone size and V and J calls follow TCRdb, not the original study. Across this sample there are 220,000 or so distinct CDR3 sequences, with more than 9% seen only once. The ten biggest clones cover about 20% of the sample.

The specimen was blood, either unsorted or a sorted T cell fraction (not recorded which). The sequence derives from a male donor with ankylosing spondylitis or in good health (not recorded which). This chain is built from TRBV5-6 and TRBJ1-5; the D gene lacks a confident call. In nucleotides, the sequence is TGTGCCAGCAACTTAGGTACGGTTCGGGGCAATCAGCCCCAGCATTTT. Its amino acids are CASNLGTVRGNQPQHF.